This T cell receptor (beta chain) was obtained from a study of T cell changes during pregnancy in multiple sclerosis. Germline values: CDR1 GTSNPN, CDR2 SVGIG (reference sequence). J was trimmed by 1 base and V by 1 base; bases with no gene match: 0. CDR3 length equals 15 residues. Produced via immunoSEQ multiplex PCR; TCRdb's table is partial and in-frame only. The repertoire holds over 70,000 clones, with approximately 94% as singletons. The sequencing used peripheral blood, collected in the third trimester of pregnancy. The TCR sequence derives from a female donor with multiple sclerosis, enrolled in a pregnancy study. The rearrangement uses TRBV30 and TRBJ2-4, with 11 bases identical to TRBD1. CDR3 bases: TGTGCCTGGAGTGGGGACAGGGGGGCCAAAAACATTCAGTACTTC. This encodes CAWSGDRGAKNIQYF.